These 22 T cell receptor beta chains share one sample of origin, sequenced in a study of T cell changes during pregnancy in multiple sclerosis. Sequencing was performed with immunoSEQ multiplex PCR; in TCRdb, only in-frame clones are kept and a portion is missing. The sample yields about 70,000 clones, 90% to 95% seen once. Sequenced here: peripheral blood, sampled in the third trimester of pregnancy. Source of these receptors: a female donor with multiple sclerosis, enrolled in a pregnancy study.

This clone was seen a single time. This rearrangement joins TRBV5-4 to TRBJ2-2; 11 bases map to TRBD1. After removal of 4 bases from V and 6 bases from J, the junction contained 8 bases not matched to a gene. The CDR3 extends over 16 amino acids. Germline CDR1 and CDR2: SGHNT and YYREEE (reference sequence). Here the CDR3 DNA reads TGTGCCAGCAGCATGGGGAGGGACAGGGGGGCCGGGGAGCTGTTTTTT. Translating gives CASSMGRDRGAGELFF. Filled out from reference TRBV5-4 and TRBJ2-2, the complete variable domain reads ETGVTQSPTHLIKTRGQQVTLRCSSQSGHNTVSWYQQALGQGPQFIFQYYREEENGRGNFPPRFSGLQFPNYSSELNVNALELDDSALYLCASSMGRDRGAGELFFGEGSRLTVL.

The CDR3 loop is CASSSLGPENTEAFF. The CDR3 bases are TGCGCCAGCAGCTCACTGGGCCCAGAGAACACTGAAGCTTTCTTT. V usage is TRBV5-1 and J usage is TRBJ1-1, with no clear D. Trimming left V 3 bases short and J 1 base short, with 13 bases between. Germline CDR1 and CDR2: SGHRS and YFSETQ. This CDR3 region has 15 residues.

The chain is built from TRBV11-2 and TRBJ2-2; 11 bases are a match to TRBD2. The CDR3 is 18 residues long. Trimming took 1 base from V and 3 from J; bases not matched to a gene: 7. Germline loops: CDR1 SGHAT, CDR2 FQNNGV. The CDR3 bases are TGTGCCAGCAGCTTAGGGGTAGGACTAGCGGGTTACACCGGGGAGCTGTTTTTT. Protein product: CASSLGVGLAGYTGELFF.

J is TRBJ2-3 and V is TRBV5-1; 11 bases line up with TRBD2. The germline V gene encodes CDR1 SGHRS and CDR2 YFSETQ. The CDR3 totals 17 residues. The V and J ends lost 1 base and 0 bases, in that order; junction bases with no gene match: 4. CDR3: CASSLSASGGSTDTQYF. DNA for the CDR3: TGCGCCAGCAGCTTGTCCGCTAGCGGGGGGAGCACAGATACGCAGTATTTT.

V is TRBV6-1 and J is TRBJ1-5, with D maybe TRBD1 (5 bases). Germline lookup yields CDR1 MNHNS and CDR2 SASEGT. V lost 3 bases to trimming and J lost 4 bases, with 10 bases between them. The CDR3 consists of 14 residues. CDR3 in amino acids: CASSEQGPNQPQHF. CDR3 sequence (DNA): TGTGCCAGCAGTGAGCAGGGCCCTAATCAGCCCCAGCATTTT.

The V call is TRBV7-2, the J call TRBJ1-1, with D perhaps matching TRBD1 (6 bases). V shed 5 bases and J shed 1 base, with 20 bases lying between them. Germline V gene data show CDR1 as SGHTA and CDR2 as FQGNSA. The CDR3 runs to 17 residues. Here the CDR3 DNA reads TGTGCCAGCAGCCGCAATGGGGGCCTGGGACGGAACACTGAAGCTTTCTTT. This gives the protein CASSRNGGLGRNTEAFF.

This clone was seen a handful of times. The genes are TRBV6-1 and TRBJ2-1; TRBD2 matches 12 bases. The CDR3 is made up of 15 amino acids. V was pared by 1 base and J by 6 bases, with 1 base of the junction left unmatched. Germline CDR1 is MNHNS and CDR2 is SASEGT. The CDR3 DNA follows: TGTGCCAGCAGTGAAGAACTAGCGGGGGGCAATGAGCAGTTCTTC. Its protein product is CASSEELAGGNEQFF.

This chain links TRBV2 with TRBJ1-5; D may be TRBD1 (6 bases). V shed 4 bases and J shed 0 bases, with 10 bases lying between them. The CDR3 contains 15 residues. CDR1 is SNHLY, CDR2 FYNNEI, per germline. CDR3 nucleotide sequence: TGTGCCAGCAGTGGTGGACAGTCTAGCAATCAGCCCCAGCATTTT. Translated: CASSGGQSSNQPQHF.

The chain has TRBV2 and TRBJ1-6; tentative D call: TRBD1 (6 bases). The CDR3 loop spans 15 amino acids. Per the germline V gene, CDR1 is SNHLY and CDR2 is FYNNEI. Trimming left V 7 bases short and J 0 bases short, with 10 bases between. This CDR3 reads CASTMDSSYNSPLHF. For the CDR3, the DNA is TGTGCCAGCACCATGGACAGCTCCTATAATTCACCCCTCCACTTT.

The rearrangement joins TRBV4-3 to TRBJ1-4; TRBD1 matches at 7 bases. Germline loops: CDR1 LGHNA, CDR2 YSLEER. This CDR3 is built from 16 residues. The V gene end was trimmed by 4 bases and the J gene end by 0 bases; junction bases not matched to a gene: 5. The CDR3 sequence is CASSLGTVATNEKLFF. In DNA form, the CDR3 reads TGCGCCAGCAGCCTAGGGACAGTCGCAACTAATGAAAAACTGTTTTTT.

This sequence joins TRBV6-5 and TRBJ1-2; 9 positions agree with TRBD1. The germline CDR1 and CDR2 sequences are MNHEY and SVGAGI. V lost 5 bases, J lost 6 bases, and 10 bases stayed unmatched. The CDR3 is made up of 15 amino acids. The DNA for the CDR3 is TGTGCCAGCAGTACCCGGGACAGGGAACAGGATGGCTACACCTTC. It specifies CASSTRDREQDGYTF.

This sequence joins TRBV14 and TRBJ1-2, with TRBD1 as a possible D gene (6 bases). The CDR3 consists of 14 residues. The germline CDR1 and CDR2 sequences are SGHDN and FVKESK. The germline V and J ends were trimmed by 3 bases and 8 bases, with 16 bases remaining between them. The CDR3 loop is CASSHDTGPRGYTF. In DNA form, the CDR3 reads TGTGCCAGCAGCCATGATACAGGGCCGCGGGGCTACACCTTC.

This clone is a singleton in its sample. A read error may produce the germline difference seen at one junction end. The V call is TRBV7-2, the J call TRBJ2-7, with D possibly being TRBD2 (7 bases). The length of the CDR3 is 14 residues. Germline V CDR1 and CDR2: SGHTA, FQGNSA. The CDR3 is CASRLGGGVYEQYF. Written as DNA, the CDR3 is TGTGCCAGCAGGTTAGGGGGGGGAGTCTACGAGCAGTACTTC.

The sample holds one count of this clone. The chain carries TRBV9 and TRBJ2-1, with 7 bases aligning to TRBD2. V shed 4 bases and J 10 bases; nucleotides not matched to a gene: 8. The germline V gene has CDR1 SGDLS and CDR2 YYNGEE. This CDR3 is 13 amino acids long. The chain's CDR3 is CASSKSFSGEQFF. The CDR3 DNA reads TGTGCCAGCAGCAAGAGCTTTAGCGGGGAGCAGTTCTTC.

This sequence joins TRBV2 and TRBJ2-5; D gene uncertain. Germline CDR1 reads SNHLY; CDR2 reads FYNNEI. With 7 bases removed from V and 9 bases from J, the gap between germline ends came to 15 bases. The length of the CDR3 is 12 residues. The CDR3 is CASTLNAVAQYF. The CDR3 bases are TGTGCCAGCACCCTAAACGCTGTGGCCCAGTACTTC.

Sample share makes this clone medium-sized (0.01 to 0.1%). The genes are TRBV19 and TRBJ1-1, with TRBD1 as a possible D gene (5 bases). CDR3 size: 14 residues. Deletions cut 5 bases from V and 3 bases from J, with 13 bases between. Germline V gene lookup returns CDR1 LNHDA and CDR2 SQIVND (reference sequence). CDR3 loop: CASSPTTVYTEAFF. The CDR3 DNA sequence: TGTGCCAGTAGTCCCACGACAGTCTACACTGAAGCTTTCTTT.

This chain joins TRBV19 and TRBJ2-1, with 7 nucleotides matching TRBD2. V was clipped by 2 bases and J by 4 bases; unmatched bases: 8. CDR1 and CDR2 (germline): LNHDA, SQIVND (reference sequence). The CDR3 is made up of 16 amino acids. The CDR3 sequence is CASSIPSGTFYNEQFF. The CDR3 region has the DNA TGTGCCAGTAGTATACCTAGCGGCACATTTTACAATGAGCAGTTCTTC. Together with reference TRBV19 and TRBJ2-1, the CDR3 gives the full variable domain: DGGITQSPKYLFRKEGQNVTLSCEQNLNHDAMYWYRQDPGQGLRLIYYSQIVNDFQKGDIAEGYSVSREKKESFPLTVTSAQKNPTAFYLCASSIPSGTFYNEQFFGPGTRLTVL.

The chain carries TRBV7-9 and TRBJ2-7; D call uncertain. Germline assignment: CDR1 SEHNR and CDR2 FQNEAQ (reference sequence). The CDR3 totals 11 residues. Trimming removed 3 bases at V and 3 bases at J, with 3 bases between. The CDR3 here is CASSLSYEQYF. The CDR3 DNA is TGTGCCAGCAGCTTGAGCTACGAGCAGTACTTC.

The chain couples TRBV5-4 to TRBJ2-3, with D possibly matching TRBD1 (6 bases). Germline assignment: CDR1 SGHNT and CDR2 YYREEE (reference sequence). Trimming took off 3 bases at V and 12 bases at J, with 14 bases between the two ends. The CDR3 length is 12 residues. CDR3 bases: TGTGCCAGCAGCTCGGACAGCCTGATCCAGTATTTT. Its translation is CASSSDSLIQYF. The variable domain in full, with the rest retrieved from reference TRBV5-4 and TRBJ2-3, is ETGVTQSPTHLIKTRGQQVTLRCSSQSGHNTVSWYQQALGQGPQFIFQYYREEENGRGNFPPRFSGLQFPNYSSELNVNALELDDSALYLCASSSDSLIQYFGPGTRLTVL.

V usage is TRBV5-1 and J usage is TRBJ2-5; 7 positions match TRBD2. CDR3 length equals 15 residues. The trim removed 3 bases at V and 2 bases at J, leaving 7 bases unmatched. Germline V gene lookup returns CDR1 SGHRS and CDR2 YFSETQ. This CDR3 is CASSSRLAKQETQYF. The CDR3 DNA follows: TGCGCCAGCAGCTCGCGACTAGCTAAGCAAGAGACCCAGTACTTC.

V and J are TRBV10-3 and TRBJ1-1; D perhaps matches TRBD1 (6 bases). Deletions cut 7 bases from V and 9 bases from J, with 18 bases between. Looked up from germline, CDR1 is ENHRY and CDR2 is SYGVKD. The CDR3 contains 13 residues. CDR3 loop: CAIKAQGSYQAFF. CDR3 nucleotides: TGTGCCATCAAGGCGCAGGGGAGCTATCAAGCTTTCTTT.

The chain carries TRBV5-5 and TRBJ2-5, with 7 bases matching TRBD2. Germline CDR1 SGHKS, CDR2 YYEKEE (reference sequence). The junction had 10 bases not matched to a gene; V was cut back by 0 bases and J by 5 bases. There are 16 residues in the CDR3. This CDR3 is CASSLARGGLGETQYF. The CDR3 DNA reads TGTGCCAGCAGCTTGGCTCGCGGGGGATTAGGGGAGACCCAGTACTTC.